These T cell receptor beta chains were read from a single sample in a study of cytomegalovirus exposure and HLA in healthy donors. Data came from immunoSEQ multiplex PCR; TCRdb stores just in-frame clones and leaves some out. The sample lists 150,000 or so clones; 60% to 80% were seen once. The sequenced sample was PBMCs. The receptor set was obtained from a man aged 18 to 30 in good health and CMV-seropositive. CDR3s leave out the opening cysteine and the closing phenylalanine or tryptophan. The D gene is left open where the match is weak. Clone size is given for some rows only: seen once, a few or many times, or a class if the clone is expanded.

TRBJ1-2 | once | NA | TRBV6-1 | ASSESLSGGYT
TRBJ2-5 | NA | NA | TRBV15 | ATSFSRTEPSPQETQY
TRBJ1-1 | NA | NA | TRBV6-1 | ASSPRVMNTEAF
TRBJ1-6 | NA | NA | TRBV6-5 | ASSYEGSRSPLH
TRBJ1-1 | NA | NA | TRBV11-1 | ASSLSFYQGLNTEAF
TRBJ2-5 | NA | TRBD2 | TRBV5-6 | ASSLVLAGVETQY
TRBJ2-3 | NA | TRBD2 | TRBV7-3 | ASSLGSGGYTDTQY
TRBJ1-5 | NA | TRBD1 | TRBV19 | ASRGTGNQPQH
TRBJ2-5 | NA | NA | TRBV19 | ASRDGQGTQY
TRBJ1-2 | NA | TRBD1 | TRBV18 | ASSPQSPGQGAYNYGYT
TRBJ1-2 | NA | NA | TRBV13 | ASSLRRGTALPYGYT
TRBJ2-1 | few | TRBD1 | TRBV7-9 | ASSLDTGGAYEQF
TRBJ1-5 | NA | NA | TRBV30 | AWSPGSNQPQH
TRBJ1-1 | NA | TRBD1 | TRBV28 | ASSFVGQGLSYEAF
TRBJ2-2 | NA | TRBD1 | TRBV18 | ASSTGTGAGGELF
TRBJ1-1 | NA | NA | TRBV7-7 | ASSPVRWGGRNTEAF
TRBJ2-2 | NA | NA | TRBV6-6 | ASSYSRHDTGELF
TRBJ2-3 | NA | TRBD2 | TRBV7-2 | ASSWTSGPTDTQY
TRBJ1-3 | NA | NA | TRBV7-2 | ASSQQGSGNTIY
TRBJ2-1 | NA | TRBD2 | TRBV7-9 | ASSLGLAGSEQF
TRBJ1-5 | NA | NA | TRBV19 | ASSIPHNQPQH
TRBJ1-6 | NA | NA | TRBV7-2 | ASSLRAGDLSPLH
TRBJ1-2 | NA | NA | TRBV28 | ASSRDRANYGYT
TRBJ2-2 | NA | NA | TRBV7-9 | ASRPLAHANTGELF